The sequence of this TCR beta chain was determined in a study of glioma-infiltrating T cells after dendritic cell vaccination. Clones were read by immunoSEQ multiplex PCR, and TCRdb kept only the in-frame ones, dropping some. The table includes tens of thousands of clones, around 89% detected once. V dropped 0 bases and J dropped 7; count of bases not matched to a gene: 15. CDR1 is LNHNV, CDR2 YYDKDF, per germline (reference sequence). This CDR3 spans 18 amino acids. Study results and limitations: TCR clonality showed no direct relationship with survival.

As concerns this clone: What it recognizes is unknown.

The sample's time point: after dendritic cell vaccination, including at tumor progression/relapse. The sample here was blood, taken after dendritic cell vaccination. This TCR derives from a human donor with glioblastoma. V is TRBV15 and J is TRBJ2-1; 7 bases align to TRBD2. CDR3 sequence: CATSRDIFAGVKGNEQFF. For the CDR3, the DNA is TGTGCCACCAGCAGAGATATTTTCGCGGGAGTGAAAGGTAATGAGCAGTTCTTC.